These 29 T cell receptor beta chains were sequenced from one sample in a study of spatial heterogeneity in lung cancer. TCRdb itself ran the 5' RACE reads through MiXCR, one entry per CDR3 protein. Here the sample spans more than 9,000 distinct CDR3 sequences, about 21% being singletons. This sample's time point: blood at routine non-recurrence follow-up after resection. The material was PBMCs, obtained at follow-up. The origin of the receptors is a male donor with early-stage non-small cell lung cancer.

This clonotype showed up just a few times. V gene TRBV7-9 combines with J gene TRBJ2-5; no clear D gene. Germline V gene data show CDR1 as SEHNR and CDR2 as FQNEAQ (reference sequence). The CDR3 runs 14 residues. Trimming removed 4 bases at V and 5 bases at J, with 14 bases between. The CDR3 is CASSSGLETETQYF. The CDR3 bases are TGTGCCAGCAGCTCCGGGCTCGAAACGGAGACCCAGTACTTC. The full variable domain, in which reference TRBV7-9 and TRBJ2-5 provide the parts outside the CDR3, is DTGVSQNPRHKITKRGQNVTFRCDPISEHNRLYWYRQTLGQGPEFLTYFQNEAQLEKSRLLSDRFSAERPKGSFSTLEIQRTEQGDSAMYLCASSSGLETETQYFGPGTRLLVL.

This chain joins TRBV20-1 and TRBJ2-7; D remains ambiguous. This CDR3 comprises 13 residues. V was pared by 3 bases and J by 4 bases, with 13 bases between. Germline V gene lookup returns CDR1 DFQATT and CDR2 SNEGSKA (reference sequence). CDR3 sequence: CSARTYLGYEQYF. CDR3 sequence (DNA): TGCAGTGCTAGGACATACCTCGGTTACGAGCAGTACTTC.

This clonotype was recorded many times. The chain recombines TRBV6-5 with TRBJ2-1; tentative D call: TRBD1 (6 bases). The V gene lost 5 bases and the J gene lost 2 bases, with 13 bases spanning the gap. CDR1 and CDR2 (germline): MNHEY, SVGAGI. This CDR3 spans 15 amino acids. The CDR3: CASSRAGTPYNEQFF. Here the CDR3 DNA reads TGTGCCAGCAGTCGTGCCGGGACACCCTACAATGAGCAGTTCTTC.

Only one count was recorded for this clonotype. The chain recombines TRBV6-2 or TRBV6-3 with TRBJ2-3, with unresolved D. With 6 bases removed from V and 3 bases from J, the gap between germline ends came to 7 bases. The germline gives CDR1 MNHEY, CDR2 SVGEGT. This CDR3 has 12 amino acids. As DNA, the CDR3 is TGTGCCAGCAGGGGGATAACAGATACGCAGTATTTT. Protein product: CASRGITDTQYF.

The V and J genes are TRBV7-9 and TRBJ2-7; the match to TRBD1 covers 8 bases. The CDR3 is 13 residues long. CDR1 and CDR2 from the germline V gene are SEHNR and FQNEAQ (reference sequence). The trim removed 3 bases at V and 8 bases at J, leaving 6 bases unmatched. CDR3 residues: CASSFTGQAKQYF. The CDR3 region has the DNA TGTGCCAGCAGCTTTACGGGACAGGCGAAGCAGTACTTC. The full variable domain, its missing parts supplied by reference TRBV7-9 and TRBJ2-7, is DTGVSQNPRHKITKRGQNVTFRCDPISEHNRLYWYRQTLGQGPEFLTYFQNEAQLEKSRLLSDRFSAERPKGSFSTLEIQRTEQGDSAMYLCASSFTGQAKQYFGPGTRLTVT.

The rearrangement links TRBV21-1 to TRBJ2-5; TRBD1, the D gene given by the table, was not confirmed from the DNA. TRBV21-1 is an annotated pseudogene. This CDR3 has 15 amino acids. The CDR3 loop is CASSKEGRAQETQYF. The CDR3 nucleotides read TGTGCCAGCAGCAAAGAGGGCAGGGCACAAGAGACCCAGTACTTC.

By frequency in the sample, this clonotype is medium-sized. V is TRBV12-3 or TRBV12-4 and J is TRBJ1-1; no clear D. The CDR3 loop spans 13 amino acids. V gave up 5 bases and J gave up 8 bases, with 15 bases separating them. CDR3 DNA: TGTGCCAGCAGTCGAGTCGCGGGATTCGAAGCTTTCTTT. This sequence encodes CASSRVAGFEAFF.

This clonotype was observed many times. The chain has TRBV6-5 and TRBJ2-5; D remains unclear. Germline-derived CDR1 and CDR2 are MNHEY and SVGAGI. There are 14 residues in the CDR3. V shed 2 bases and J shed 5 bases, with 12 bases lying between them. The CDR3 nucleotides read TGTGCCAGCAGTTACCGGCACCCTTCTGAGACCCAGTACTTC. Encoded protein: CASSYRHPSETQYF.

This clonotype was seen only a few times. V is TRBV7-8 and J is TRBJ2-6; D remains unclear. This CDR3 spans 17 amino acids. Trimming stripped 1 base from V and 0 bases from J, with 10 bases between. Germline V gene lookup returns CDR1 SGHVS and CDR2 FQNEAQ. The CDR3: CASSLDISTSGANVLTF. The CDR3 DNA is TGTGCCAGCAGCTTAGACATCTCGACCTCTGGGGCCAACGTCCTGACTTTC.

Ten or more counts support this clonotype. The chain links TRBV10-2 to TRBJ2-7, with 10 positions matching TRBD2. The CDR3 covers 15 residues. After removal of 3 bases from V and 9 bases from J, the junction contained 11 bases not matched to a gene. Germline loops: CDR1 WSHSY, CDR2 SAAADI. The CDR3 reads CASSEGGLAGDGQYF. The CDR3 region has the DNA TGCGCCAGCAGTGAAGGGGGGCTAGCGGGAGATGGGCAGTACTTC.

This clonotype qualifies as medium-sized (0.01 to 0.1%). The chain is built from TRBV29-1 and TRBJ2-1; D is possibly TRBD2 (6 bases). The CDR3 loop spans 15 amino acids. The V end lost 5 bases, the J end lost 0 bases, and 14 bases lay between the germline ends. From germline, CDR1 is SQVTM and CDR2 ANQGSEA. CDR3 in amino acids: CSVRQAGASYNEQFF. The DNA of the CDR3 is TGCAGCGTTCGTCAAGCGGGTGCCTCCTACAATGAGCAGTTCTTC.

This clonotype has a count of ten or more. The chain employs TRBV7-3 and TRBJ2-7; 8 bases agree with TRBD1. V lost 5 bases, J lost 7 bases, and 13 bases stayed unmatched. Germline V gives CDR1 SGHTA, CDR2 FQGTGA. CDR3 length equals 15 residues. The CDR3 bases are TGTGCCAGCAGCCCCGTTGGCAGGGGGCCGGAGGAGCAGTACTTC. Its translation: CASSPVGRGPEEQYF.

This clonotype is judged medium-sized. The chain joins TRBV27 to TRBJ2-1, with TRBD1 as a possible D gene (6 bases). Germline V gene sequence: CDR1 MNHEY, CDR2 SMNVEV (reference sequence). V shed 2 bases and J shed 2 bases, with 10 bases lying between them. This CDR3 has 15 amino acids. The CDR3 here is CASSLDTGTYNEQFF. In nucleotides, the CDR3 is TGTGCCAGCAGTTTAGATACAGGGACCTACAATGAGCAGTTCTTC.

This clonotype was seen more than once but under ten times. CDR3 coding DNA: TGTGCCATCAGTGGGGACGCGATCATGGAGCTGTTTTTT. It encodes CAISGDAIMELFF. The chain joins TRBV10-3 to TRBJ2-2; the D gene could be TRBD1 or TRBD2 (5 bases each). The germline V gene encodes CDR1 ENHRY and CDR2 SYGVKD. This CDR3 has 13 amino acids. Trimming took off 4 bases at V and 10 bases at J, with 13 bases between the two ends.

The gene calls are TRBV20-1 and TRBJ1-2; 7 bases map to TRBD1. J lost 4 bases, V lost 5 bases, and 10 bases had no gene match. The CDR3 has 14 amino acids. The germline gives CDR1 DFQATT, CDR2 SNEGSKA (reference sequence). The chain's CDR3 is CSAPGGTETYGYTF. The CDR3 DNA follows: TGCAGTGCTCCGGGGGGGACAGAAACCTATGGCTACACCTTC.

This clonotype was observed many times. The chain joins TRBV12-3 or TRBV12-4 to TRBJ1-1, with D unclear. The CDR3 contains 11 residues. V gave up 5 bases and J gave up 5 bases, with 6 bases separating them. In DNA, the CDR3 is TGTGCCAGCAGTCCCAATACTGAAGCTTTCTTT. The encoded protein is CASSPNTEAFF.

Relative to its sample, this clonotype is medium-sized. V usage is TRBV7-2 and J usage is TRBJ1-1, with 7 bases lining up with TRBD1. Unmatched junction bases numbered 7, after V lost 5 bases and J lost 1 base. CDR3 size: 15 residues. Germline CDR1 is SGHTA and CDR2 is FQGNSA. In nucleotides, the CDR3 is TGTGCCAGCAGCGTTACAGGGGCCTCGAACACTGAAGCTTTCTTT. Protein product: CASSVTGASNTEAFF.

This clonotype was observed many times. V gene TRBV29-1 combines with J gene TRBJ1-2; 7 positions agree with TRBD1. The CDR3 has 13 residues. Looked up from germline, CDR1 is SQVTM and CDR2 is ANQGSEA. The V gene end was trimmed by 7 bases and the J gene end by 9 bases; junction bases not matched to a gene: 14. CDR3 sequence: CSAGQDGPKSYTF. The CDR3 DNA follows: TGCAGCGCCGGACAGGACGGTCCTAAAAGCTACACCTTC. Variable domain in full (rest from reference TRBV29-1 and TRBJ1-2): SAVISQKPSRDICQRGTSLTIQCQVDSQVTMMFWYRQQPGQSLTLIATANQGSEATYESGFVIDKFPISRPNLTFSTLTVSNMSPEDSSIYLCSAGQDGPKSYTFGSGTRLTVV.

The chain carries TRBV28 and TRBJ1-5, with D perhaps matching TRBD1 (5 bases). The CDR3 extends over 14 amino acids. CDR1 and CDR2 from the germline V gene are MDHEN and SYDVKM. V was cut by 9 bases and J by 7 bases, with 19 bases left in between. In DNA form, the CDR3 reads TGTGCCAGTACACCTCAGGGCGGGGAACAGCCCCAGCATTTT. It yields the protein CASTPQGGEQPQHF.

This clonotype showed up just a few times. CDR3 in DNA: TGTGCCATCGGGGCTTCTGTGAGTTCGGAGGCCGAGCAGTACTTC. Protein product: CAIGASVSSEAEQYF. The chain combines TRBV10-3 with TRBJ2-7, with D possibly being TRBD1 or TRBD2 (5 bases each). This CDR3 spans 15 amino acids. The germline V and J ends were trimmed by 8 bases and 6 bases, with 23 bases remaining between them. Germline CDR1 ENHRY, CDR2 SYGVKD.

V is TRBV29-1 and J is TRBJ1-5, with 7 positions matching TRBD1. Germline V CDR1 and CDR2: SQVTM, ANQGSEA. The CDR3 sequence is 13 residues long. Trimming took 6 bases from V and 7 from J; bases not matched to a gene: 9. CDR3 sequence (DNA): TGCAGCGTGGCCGGGACAGCCAAGCAGCCCCAGCATTTT. This translates into CSVAGTAKQPQHF.

This clonotype appeared many times. The chain uses TRBV12-5 and TRBJ1-1, with D possibly being TRBD1 (6 bases). Trimming left V 2 bases short and J 4 bases short, with 8 bases between. The CDR3 extends over 13 amino acids. Germline values: CDR1 LGHNT, CDR2 FRNRAP. CDR3 in amino acids: CASGLWGATEAFF. The CDR3 DNA reads as TGTGCTAGTGGTTTGTGGGGGGCCACTGAAGCTTTCTTT.

The chain has TRBV7-6 and TRBJ1-5, with D possibly matching TRBD1 (5 bases). Germline-derived CDR1 and CDR2 are SGHVS and FNYEAQ. This CDR3 region has 17 residues. V lost 5 bases and J lost 9, with 26 bases in between. The chain's CDR3 is CASSPKGAYLGTWPQHF. For the CDR3, the DNA is TGTGCCAGCAGCCCGAAAGGGGCATATTTAGGGACGTGGCCCCAGCATTTT.

This chain links TRBV24-1 with TRBJ2-7; D not resolved. CDR3 length: 13 amino acids. Germline CDR1 reads KGHDR; CDR2 reads SFDVKD. V lost 6 bases, J lost 2 bases, and 10 bases lay in between. This chain's CDR3 is CATSSPDTYEQYF. In nucleotides, the CDR3 is TGTGCCACCAGTTCGCCAGATACCTACGAGCAGTACTTC.

This clonotype was counted many times. The chain joins TRBV24-1 to TRBJ2-3, with TRBD2 matching 15 bases. Trimming took 3 bases from V and 4 from J; bases not matched to a gene: 4. The germline CDR1 and CDR2 sequences are KGHDR and SFDVKD. This CDR3 is built from 17 residues. The CDR3 reads CATSDPGLAGGPDTQYF. CDR3 in DNA: TGTGCCACCAGTGATCCCGGACTAGCGGGAGGGCCAGATACGCAGTATTTT.

The chain recombines TRBV20-1 with TRBJ2-3, with D perhaps TRBD2 (6 bases). Germline lookup yields CDR1 DFQATT and CDR2 SNEGSKA (reference sequence). V lost 5 bases to trimming and J lost 2 bases, with 14 bases between them. The CDR3 is 14 residues long. Here the CDR3 reads CSAGDWGTTDTQYF. CDR3 nucleotide sequence: TGCAGTGCTGGGGACTGGGGTACCACAGATACGCAGTATTTT.

CDR3 amino acids: CSARDFSYEQYF. CDR3 in DNA: TGCAGTGCTAGGGACTTCTCCTACGAGCAGTACTTC. The rearrangement uses TRBV20-1 and TRBJ2-7; TRBD2 is a possible D gene (5 bases). V was trimmed by 3 bases and J by 0 bases, leaving 6 bases between them. Per germline, CDR1 DFQATT and CDR2 SNEGSKA (reference sequence). The CDR3 runs to 12 residues.

This clonotype was seen ten or more times. The chain couples TRBV4-2 to TRBJ2-1; 7 bases map to TRBD2. The length of the CDR3 is 15 residues. The germline V gene has CDR1 LGHNA and CDR2 YNFKEQ. The J segment lost 4 bases and the V segment lost 1 base, leaving 4 bases of the junction unmatched. The CDR3 sequence is CASSQGSGEYNEQFF. The CDR3 DNA follows: TGTGCCAGCAGCCAAGGGAGCGGGGAATACAATGAGCAGTTCTTC.

Sample share makes this clonotype medium-sized. The V call is TRBV28, the J call TRBJ2-7, with TRBD2 as a possible D gene (7 bases). The germline V gene encodes CDR1 MDHEN and CDR2 SYDVKM. V lost 3 bases to trimming and J lost 6 bases, with 15 bases between them. The CDR3 has 14 residues. CDR3 region: CASSFRGATPEQYF. Written as DNA, the CDR3 is TGTGCCAGCAGTTTCCGGGGGGCTACTCCCGAGCAGTACTTC. Based on the CDR3 plus reference TRBV28 and TRBJ2-7, the full variable domain is DVKVTQSSRYLVKRTGEKVFLECVQDMDHENMFWYRQDPGLGLRLIYFSYDVKMKEKGDIPEGYSVSREKKERFSLILESASTNQTSMYLCASSFRGATPEQYFGPGTRLTVT.